The T cell receptor beta chain under discussion was sequenced for a study of cytomegalovirus exposure and HLA in healthy donors. Study background: A preliminary data release comprised 80 million to 95 million unique TCRs obtained from HLA-typed donors.

This CDR3 is built from 14 residues. Trimming left V 6 bases short and J 2 bases short, with 8 bases between. The germline V gene encodes CDR1 MNHNY and CDR2 SVGAGI (reference sequence). The PCR employed 60 Vbeta primers together with 13 Jbeta primers. Produced via immunoSEQ multiplex PCR; TCRdb's table is partial and in-frame only. The repertoire table contains 100,000 to 150,000 clones. Study results and limitations: The authors reported that TCR beta sequences could predict HLA-A and HLA-B alleles. These predictions were accurate for most subjects in the first cohort. Analysis was carried out at a later point, and it linked a missense DCLRE1C variant to TCR beta V- and J-gene trimming.

Comments on this clone: Its antigen is not known.

Sequenced material: PBMCs. This clonotype originated in a man in his late teens or twenties in good health and CMV-seronegative. The V call is TRBV6-6, the J call TRBJ2-6; a possible D gene is TRBD2 (5 bases). The CDR3 protein is CASSLRAGANVLTF. For the CDR3, the DNA is TGTGCCAGCAGCCTGAGGGCTGGGGCCAACGTCCTGACTTTC.